This T cell receptor (beta chain) was observed in a study of CD8 T cells in Susac syndrome. TEMRA cells were enriched by FACS, while CD8+ and CD4+ T cells were obtained through a negative isolation that was performed magnetically. Random hexamers served to reverse transcribe about 0.5 to 1 ug RNA. Across 54 Vbeta and 13 Jbeta, TCR beta CDR3 was amplified with immunoSEQ multiplex PCR. TCRdb re-derived calls from the immunoSEQ multiplex PCR reads in MiXCR, one entry per CDR3 protein. This table has about 190,000 distinct CDR3 sequences, 95% appearing once. The source of this sequence is a human donor with Susac syndrome. Sequencing was performed on CD4+ T cells from PBMCs.

The CDR3 loop is CASSLARLASDTDTQYF. The CDR3 region has the DNA TGTGCCAGCAGTTTAGCGCGTCTGGCTAGCGACACAGATACGCAGTATTTT. The rearrangement joins TRBV12-3 or TRBV12-4 to TRBJ2-3, with D perhaps matching TRBD2 (6 bases). V lost 0 bases, J lost 2 bases, and 15 bases lay in between. This CDR3 has 17 residues.